Detailed here is one T cell receptor (beta chain). Relative to the germline gene, one junction end is altered; a read error may explain this. There are 13 residues in the CDR3. CDR1 MDHEN and CDR2 SYDVKM come from the germline V gene. The data belong to a study of blood T cell repertoires in COVID-19. The table came from immunoSEQ multiplex PCR; TCRdb's copy has only in-frame clones and leaves some out. The sample shows over 250,000 clones, approximately 84% of them seen only once. The sequence was obtained from a human donor with COVID-19, enrolled during active disease. The donor label of this sample is uncertain. The V and J genes are TRBV28 and TRBJ2-1, with 10 bases aligning to TRBD1. Sample: peripheral blood. CDR3 DNA: TGTGCCAGCATCCCTTCTTCCGGGACAGGGGCCGTCTTC. It encodes CASIPSSGTGAVF.